These 30 T cell receptor beta chains were all obtained from the same sample, sequenced in a study of shared clonotypes between healthy human individuals. The method was immunoSEQ multiplex PCR; TCRdb's version includes in-frame clones alone and lacks a portion of them. The profile shows under 1,100,000 clones, around four fifths of them singletons. The material sequenced was memory CD4+ T cells sorted from blood. The subset here: CD45RA-negative fraction. The receptors originated from a man younger than 35 in good health.

J is TRBJ1-2 and V is TRBV7-2, with 7 nucleotides matching TRBD1. The CDR3 extends over 15 amino acids. From germline, CDR1 is SGHTA and CDR2 FQGNSA. With 0 bases clipped from V and 2 bases from J, the junction kept 3 bases outside the gene matches. The CDR3 is CASSLAARGNYGYTF. The DNA of the CDR3 is TGTGCCAGCAGCTTAGCGGCCAGGGGGAACTATGGCTACACCTTC.

This chain's CDR3 is CASSVVTRAQETQYF. As DNA, the CDR3 is TGTGCCAGCAGCGTAGTGACGCGGGCCCAAGAGACCCAGTACTTC. The chain carries TRBV9 and TRBJ2-5; TRBD2 might be the D (5 bases). This CDR3 has 15 amino acids. V lost 0 bases to trimming and J lost 1 base, with 10 bases between them. Germline V CDR1 and CDR2: SGDLS, YYNGEE.

The J gene is TRBJ2-3, the V gene TRBV10-1; 8 bases map to TRBD2. Trimming took 0 bases from V and 3 from J; bases not matched to a gene: 5. Germline assignment: CDR1 WNHNN and CDR2 SYGVQD (reference sequence). The CDR3 spans 16 residues. CDR3 coding DNA: TGCGCCAGCAGTGAGTCATTAGCGGGGACGACAGATACGCAGTATTTT. It encodes CASSESLAGTTDTQYF.

The V call is TRBV4-1, the J call TRBJ1-2, with a possible D match to TRBD1 (5 bases). V was cut by 1 base and J by 5 bases, with 11 bases left in between. The CDR3 spans 14 residues. Germline V gives CDR1 MGHRA, CDR2 YSYEKL. Here the CDR3 reads CASSQGEGLYGYTF. CDR3 nucleotides: TGCGCCAGCAGCCAAGGGGAGGGGTTATATGGCTACACCTTC.

The J gene is TRBJ2-1, the V gene TRBV4-3; possible D gene TRBD2, 6 bases. The germline CDR1 and CDR2 sequences are LGHNA and YSLEER. The length of the CDR3 is 15 residues. V was clipped by 4 bases and J by 2 bases, with 12 bases between them. CDR3 DNA sequence: TGCGCCAGCAGCCCCGCTGGAGGGCCCTACAATGAGCAGTTCTTC. This gives the protein CASSPAGGPYNEQFF.

This clone was seen just once. A read error is possible here, since a much larger clone lies one base away. Other DNA sequences within the sample encode an identical CDR3. CDR3 bases: TGTGCCTGGAGCCACAGCTATGGCTACACCTTC. The encoded protein is CAWSHSYGYTF. This rearrangement joins TRBV30 to TRBJ1-2; D call uncertain. V was cut by 3 bases and J by 4 bases, with 6 bases left in between. CDR1 GTSNPN and CDR2 SVGIG come from the germline V gene (reference sequence). This CDR3 comprises 11 residues.

A few counts support this clone. J is TRBJ1-2 and V is TRBV9; D is uncertain. V shed 3 bases and J shed 2 bases, with 11 bases lying between them. The CDR3 is 14 amino acids. Germline CDR1 is SGDLS and CDR2 is YYNGEE. CDR3 in DNA: TGTGCCAGCAGCGCGGACGGATTAAACTATGGCTACACCTTC. Its protein product is CASSADGLNYGYTF.

CDR3 protein: CASTQPKGGSETQYF. The CDR3, as DNA: TGTGCCAGCACTCAGCCGAAGGGGGGTTCGGAGACCCAGTACTTC. This chain uses TRBV11-1 with TRBJ2-5; D may be TRBD1 or TRBD2 (6 bases each). Germline V gene sequence: CDR1 SGHAT, CDR2 FQDESV (reference sequence). This CDR3 is 15 amino acids long. V lost 7 bases and J 5 bases, leaving 20 bases between the germline ends.

This clone was seen a handful of times. The chain recombines TRBV10-3 with TRBJ2-7; the D gene is possibly TRBD2 (5 bases). V was pared by 7 bases and J by 0 bases, with 13 bases between. Per the germline V gene, CDR1 is ENHRY and CDR2 is SYGVKD. This CDR3 is built from 14 residues. CDR3 loop: CAITKAENSYEQYF. CDR3 DNA sequence: TGTGCCATCACCAAAGCGGAAAACTCCTACGAGCAGTACTTC.

V usage is TRBV5-5 and J usage is TRBJ2-6; D remains unclear. V was pared by 0 bases and J by 0 bases, with 4 bases between. Germline V CDR1 and CDR2: SGHKS, YYEKEE (reference sequence). CDR3 size: 15 residues. The CDR3 sequence: CASSLVASGANVLTF. Written as DNA, the CDR3 is TGTGCCAGCAGCTTGGTGGCCTCTGGGGCCAACGTCCTGACTTTC.

This rearrangement joins TRBV6-1 to TRBJ2-3, with 7 bases identical to TRBD1. The CDR3 spans 15 residues. Looked up from germline, CDR1 is MNHNS and CDR2 is SASEGT. The junction had 12 bases not matched to a gene; V was cut back by 6 bases and J by 6 bases. This CDR3 is CASSPGQAGLDTQYF. The CDR3 DNA is TGTGCCAGCAGCCCCGGACAGGCTGGGCTCGATACGCAGTATTTT.

The chain carries TRBV18 and TRBJ1-5; a weak D match, TRBD1 (5 bases). V lost 5 bases and J lost 0, with 11 bases in between. The CDR3 spans 15 residues. Germline V gene lookup returns CDR1 KGHSH and CDR2 LQKENI. The DNA for the CDR3 is TGTGCCAGCTCAGGGGCAGGAAATAGCAATCAGCCCCAGCATTTT. Translation gives CASSGAGNSNQPQHF.

The chain carries TRBV5-4 and TRBJ2-5; 8 nucleotides agree with TRBD1. Germline CDR1 and CDR2: SGHNT and YYREEE (reference sequence). With V trimmed by 4 bases and J by 5 bases, 16 bases remained unmatched. The CDR3 loop spans 17 amino acids. The CDR3: CASSHRGDRGLGETQYF. The CDR3 coding sequence is TGTGCCAGCAGCCATAGGGGAGACAGGGGTCTAGGGGAGACCCAGTACTTC.

This chain uses TRBV6-1 with TRBJ2-1, with 12 positions matching TRBD2. J gave up 7 bases and V 1 base, and 8 bases lay outside the gene matches. In germline, CDR1 is MNHNS, CDR2 SASEGT. The CDR3 spans 17 residues. This CDR3 is CASSEGVGLAGRNEQFF. The DNA of the CDR3 is TGTGCCAGCAGTGAAGGCGTTGGACTAGCGGGACGAAATGAGCAGTTCTTC.

CDR3 in amino acids: CASKGQGGAASQPQHF. The CDR3 bases are TGTGCCAGTAAGGGACAGGGAGGGGCGGCAAGTCAGCCCCAGCATTTT. The chain recombines TRBV19 with TRBJ1-5, with TRBD1 matching over 9 bases. Trimming at V came to 7 bases and at J to 6 bases, leaving 13 bases not matched to a gene. The germline V gene encodes CDR1 LNHDA and CDR2 SQIVND (reference sequence). The CDR3 loop spans 16 amino acids.

This chain connects TRBV2 to TRBJ2-3, with D possibly being TRBD2 (6 bases). This CDR3 has 12 residues. The germline CDR1 and CDR2 sequences are SNHLY and FYNNEI. Trimming stripped 4 bases from V and 8 bases from J, with 10 bases between. CDR3 sequence (DNA): TGTGCCAGCAGTGGAGGGACTGCTACGCAGTATTTT. Protein product: CASSGGTATQYF.

This clone came up a few times. The CDR3 DNA reads as TGTGCAAGTCGCTTCTGGTTTAGGGAGCAGTACTTC. Protein product: CASRFWFREQYF. V is TRBV12-2 and J is TRBJ2-7. TRBV12-2 is annotated as a pseudogene. CDR3 size: 12 residues.

V gene TRBV5-1 combines with J gene TRBJ2-5; no reliable D call. This CDR3 region has 13 residues. V dropped 4 bases and J dropped 5 bases, with 12 bases sitting between them. Germline values: CDR1 SGHRS, CDR2 YFSETQ. As DNA, the CDR3 is TGCGCCAGCAGCACAACACCCTCGGAGACCCAGTACTTC. Protein sequence: CASSTTPSETQYF.

The chain joins TRBV7-2 to TRBJ1-2; 9 bases are shared with TRBD1. Germline V gene lookup returns CDR1 SGHTA and CDR2 FQGNSA. The CDR3 is 13 residues long. After removal of 2 bases from V and 7 bases from J, the junction contained 2 bases not matched to a gene. The CDR3 loop is CASSLRDRVGYTF. The CDR3, as DNA: TGTGCCAGCAGCTTAAGGGACAGGGTTGGCTACACCTTC.

The rearrangement links TRBV19 to TRBJ1-2, with a weak D call TRBD1 (6 bases). V was shortened by 6 bases and J by 4 bases, with 18 bases between the two germline ends. The CDR3 covers 15 residues. The germline V gene has CDR1 LNHDA and CDR2 SQIVND (reference sequence). Written as DNA, the CDR3 is TGTGCCAGTAGCATGGACAGAAGAAACTTCTATGGCTACACCTTC. It encodes CASSMDRRNFYGYTF.

The J gene is TRBJ2-6, the V gene TRBV7-2; 7 bases are a match to TRBD1. Germline assignment: CDR1 SGHTA and CDR2 FQGNSA. This CDR3 contains 15 residues. Germline trimming cut 5 bases from V and 3 bases from J; bases unmatched to any gene: 4. The CDR3 region is CASSIDRVGANVLTF. CDR3 in DNA: TGTGCCAGCAGCATCGACAGGGTTGGGGCCAACGTCCTGACTTTC.

This chain joins TRBV6-1 and TRBJ1-2, with unresolved D. Trimming removed 1 base from V and 6 bases from J, with 9 bases in between. CDR3 length: 13 amino acids. Germline values: CDR1 MNHNS, CDR2 SASEGT. CDR3 sequence: CASSEERADGYTF. As DNA, the CDR3 is TGTGCCAGCAGTGAAGAGAGGGCGGATGGCTACACCTTC.

The chain has TRBV29-1 and TRBJ2-1, with a tentative D call TRBD2 (6 bases). CDR1 and CDR2 (germline): SQVTM, ANQGSEA. This CDR3 is built from 15 residues. V was pared by 3 bases and J by 5 bases, with 17 bases between. In nucleotides, the CDR3 is TGCAGCGTTGATAGGATGGGCGGGGCCCACAATGAGCAGTTCTTC. It codes for CSVDRMGGAHNEQFF.

The genes are TRBV15 and TRBJ2-3; D gene unclear. Germline V gene sequence: CDR1 LNHNV, CDR2 YYDKDF (reference sequence). The V end was cut by 1 base, the J end by 1 base, with 15 bases between. The CDR3 has 17 amino acids. CDR3 loop: CATSRAAVVQGTDTQYF. CDR3 DNA: TGTGCCACCAGCAGAGCGGCGGTAGTACAAGGCACAGATACGCAGTATTTT.

CDR3 residues: CASSEAPRYTQYF. The CDR3 region has the DNA TGTGCCAGCAGTGAAGCCCCAAGGTACACCCAGTACTTC. The chain carries TRBV6-1 and TRBJ2-5; D uncertain. Germline V lookup: CDR1 MNHNS, CDR2 SASEGT. With 0 bases removed from V and 8 bases from J, the gap between germline ends came to 10 bases. The CDR3 spans 13 residues.

The rearrangement links TRBV30 to TRBJ2-2; D may be TRBD1 (6 bases). The CDR3 contains 15 residues. V dropped 4 bases and J dropped 3 bases, with 15 bases sitting between them. CDR1 GTSNPN and CDR2 SVGIG come from the germline V gene (reference sequence). The CDR3 sequence is CAWTYRDRDTGELFF. Here the CDR3 DNA reads TGTGCCTGGACTTACAGGGATCGGGACACCGGGGAGCTGTTTTTT.

This clone is a singleton in its sample. The J gene is TRBJ2-2, the V gene TRBV30; no reliable D call. The germline V and J ends were trimmed by 3 bases and 2 bases, with 10 bases remaining between them. CDR3 length equals 14 residues. The V gene's germline CDR1 is GTSNPN and CDR2 SVGIG (reference sequence). CDR3 amino acids: CAWRYDGNTGELFF. The CDR3 DNA is TGTGCCTGGAGGTACGACGGAAACACCGGGGAGCTGTTTTTT.

A single count supports this clone. CDR3 DNA sequence: TGTGCCAGCAGCACCGGGACTCGTTCCTACAATGAGCAGTTCTTC. This encodes CASSTGTRSYNEQFF. V gene TRBV5-4 combines with J gene TRBJ2-1; a weak D match, TRBD2 (6 bases). Trimming removed 4 bases from V and 1 base from J, with 12 bases in between. Germline assignment: CDR1 SGHNT and CDR2 YYREEE (reference sequence). The CDR3 runs to 15 residues.

The rearrangement links TRBV7-3 to TRBJ2-5, with no clear D. Trimming took off 2 bases at V and 6 bases at J, with 10 bases between the two ends. CDR1 and CDR2 (germline): SGHTA, FQGTGA. CDR3 length: 13 residues. The CDR3 protein is CASSLSTLQTQYF. CDR3 in DNA: TGTGCCAGCAGCTTATCGACATTGCAGACCCAGTACTTC.

The chain links TRBV15 to TRBJ2-7; D is uncertain. CDR1 is LNHNV, CDR2 YYDKDF, per germline (reference sequence). The CDR3 contains 13 residues. Trimming stripped 3 bases from V and 3 bases from J, with 9 bases between. CDR3 in amino acids: CATSREPSYEQYF. The CDR3 coding sequence is TGTGCCACCAGCAGGGAGCCGAGCTACGAGCAGTACTTC.